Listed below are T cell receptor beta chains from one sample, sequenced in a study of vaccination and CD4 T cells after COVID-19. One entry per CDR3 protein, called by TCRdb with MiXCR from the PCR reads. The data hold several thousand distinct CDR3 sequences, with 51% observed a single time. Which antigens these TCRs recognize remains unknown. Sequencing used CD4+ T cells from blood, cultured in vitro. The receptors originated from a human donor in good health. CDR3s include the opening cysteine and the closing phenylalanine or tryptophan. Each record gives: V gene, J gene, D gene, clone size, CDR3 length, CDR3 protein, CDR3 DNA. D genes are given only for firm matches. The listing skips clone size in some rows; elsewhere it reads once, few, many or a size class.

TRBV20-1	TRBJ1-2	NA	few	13	CSARGDTNYGYTF	TGCAGTGCTAGAGGGGACACAAACTATGGCTACACCTTC
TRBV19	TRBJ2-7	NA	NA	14	CASSNGWASYEQYF	TGTGCCAGTAGTAACGGGTGGGCCTCCTACGAGCAGTACTTC
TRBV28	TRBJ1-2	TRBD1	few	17	CASSSHKMGGTVGGYTF	TGTGCCAGCAGTTCCCACAAGATGGGAGGGACAGTGGGGGGCTACACCTTC
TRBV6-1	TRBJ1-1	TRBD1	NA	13	CASSTGTGLEAFF	TGTGCCAGCAGTACCGGGACAGGGCTAGAAGCTTTCTTT
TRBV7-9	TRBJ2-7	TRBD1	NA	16	CASSLLRAQGALEQYF	TGTGCCAGCAGCCTATTACGGGCCCAGGGGGCGCTTGAGCAGTACTTC
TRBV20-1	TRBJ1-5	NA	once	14	CSASKAASNQPQHF	TGCAGTGCTAGTAAGGCAGCAAGCAATCAGCCCCAGCATTTT
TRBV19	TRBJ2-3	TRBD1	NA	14	CASRRDRAADTQYF	TGTGCCAGTCGCCGGGACAGGGCCGCAGATACGCAGTATTTT
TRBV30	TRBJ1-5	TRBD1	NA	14	CAWTSGTANQPQHF	TGTGCCTGGACTTCCGGGACAGCGAATCAGCCCCAGCATTTT
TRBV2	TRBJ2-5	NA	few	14	CASSQPRSQETQYF	TGTGCCAGCAGCCAACCTCGTAGCCAAGAGACCCAGTACTTC
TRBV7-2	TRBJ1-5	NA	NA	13	CASSPRGDQPQHF	TGTGCCAGCAGCCCTAGGGGGGATCAGCCCCAGCATTTT
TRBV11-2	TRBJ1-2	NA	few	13	CASSRGRDGGYTF	TGTGCCAGCAGCCGGGGCAGGGACGGTGGCTACACCTTC
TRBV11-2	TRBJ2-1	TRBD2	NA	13	CASSLPSGYEQFF	TGTGCCAGCAGCTTACCTAGCGGCTATGAGCAGTTCTTC
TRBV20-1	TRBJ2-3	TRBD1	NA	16	CSTSLPTGVSTDTQYF	TGCAGTACTAGCTTACCGACAGGGGTCAGCACAGATACGCAGTATTTT
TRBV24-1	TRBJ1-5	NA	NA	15	CATSDPRDNSQPQHF	TGTGCCACCAGTGACCCCCGGGACAATAGTCAGCCCCAGCATTTT
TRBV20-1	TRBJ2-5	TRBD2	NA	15	CSARDLAGGSETQYF	TGCAGTGCTAGAGATCTAGCGGGAGGGTCAGAGACCCAGTACTTC
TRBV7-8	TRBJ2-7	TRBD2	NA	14	CASNRGGAVYEQYF	TGTGCCAGCAACCGGGGGGGTGCCGTCTACGAGCAGTACTTC
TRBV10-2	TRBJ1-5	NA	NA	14	CASSEGPHNQPQHF	TGCGCCAGCAGTGAGGGGCCTCACAATCAGCCCCAGCATTTT
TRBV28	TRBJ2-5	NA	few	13	CASSTGHWETQYF	TGTGCCAGCAGTACGGGACATTGGGAGACCCAGTACTTC
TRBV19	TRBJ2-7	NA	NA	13	CASSTISSNEQYF	TGTGCCAGTAGTACCATCTCTAGCAACGAGCAGTACTTC
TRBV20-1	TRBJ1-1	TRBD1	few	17	CSAAFHGRGLLDTEAFF	TGCAGTGCTGCTTTCCATGGCAGGGGGCTTTTGGACACTGAAGCTTTCTTT
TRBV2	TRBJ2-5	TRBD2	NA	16	CASSRGLAGGPETQYF	TGTGCCAGCAGTAGGGGGCTAGCGGGGGGGCCGGAGACCCAGTACTTC
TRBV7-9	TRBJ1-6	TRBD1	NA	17	CASSSWTGGRYNSPLHF	TGTGCCAGCAGCAGCTGGACAGGGGGTCGGTATAATTCACCCCTCCACTTT
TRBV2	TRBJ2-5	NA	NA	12	CASSEKEATQYF	TGTGCCAGCAGTGAAAAGGAGGCGACCCAGTACTTC
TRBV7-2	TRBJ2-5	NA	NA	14	CASSPRHGQETQYF	TGTGCCAGCAGCCCTCGACACGGACAAGAGACCCAGTACTTC
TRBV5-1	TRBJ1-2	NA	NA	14	CASSGSTASYGYTF	TGCGCCAGCAGCGGGTCGACAGCCTCCTATGGCTACACCTTC
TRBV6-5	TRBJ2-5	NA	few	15	CASSSARRSQETQYF	TGTGCCAGCAGTTCCGCCCGCCGGAGCCAAGAGACCCAGTACTTC
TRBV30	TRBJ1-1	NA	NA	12	CAWSVNEAEAFF	TGTGCCTGGAGTGTGAACGAGGCTGAAGCTTTCTTT
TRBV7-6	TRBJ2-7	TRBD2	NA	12	CASSGGGDEQYF	TGTGCCAGCAGCGGCGGGGGGGACGAGCAGTACTTC
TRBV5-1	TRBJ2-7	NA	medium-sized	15	CASSLGGPTSYEQYF	TGCGCCAGCAGCTTGGGAGGACCTACCTCCTACGAGCAGTACTTC
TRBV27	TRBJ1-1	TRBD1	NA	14	CASTRTGLGTEAFF	TGTGCCAGCACCCGGACAGGGTTGGGCACTGAAGCTTTCTTT
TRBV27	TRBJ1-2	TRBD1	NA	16	CASSLGGTGYRDGYTF	TGTGCCAGCAGTTTAGGGGGGACAGGGTATCGGGATGGCTACACCTTC
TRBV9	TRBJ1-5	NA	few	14	CASSVGGANQPQHF	TGTGCCAGCAGCGTAGGGGGCGCGAATCAGCCCCAGCATTTT
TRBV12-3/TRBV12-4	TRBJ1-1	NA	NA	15	CASSLWGRINTEAFF	TGTGCCAGCAGTTTATGGGGCCGGATCAACACTGAAGCTTTCTTT
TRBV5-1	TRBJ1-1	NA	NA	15	CASSLAGVGGRGAFF	TGCGCCAGCAGCTTGGCAGGCGTAGGAGGCAGGGGAGCTTTCTTT
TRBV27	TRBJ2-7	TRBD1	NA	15	CASSQGQGISYEQYF	TGTGCCAGCAGCCAAGGACAGGGGATCTCCTACGAGCAGTACTTC
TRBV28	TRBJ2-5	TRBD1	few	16	CASSSYRTGYQETQYF	TGTGCCAGCAGTTCATATCGGACAGGGTACCAAGAGACCCAGTACTTC
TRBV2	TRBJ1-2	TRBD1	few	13	CASSGTGGFGYTF	TGTGCCAGCTCCGGGACAGGGGGTTTTGGCTACACCTTC
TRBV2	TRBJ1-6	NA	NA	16	CASMELPRSYNSPLHF	TGTGCCAGCATGGAGCTCCCGAGGTCCTATAATTCACCCCTCCACTTT
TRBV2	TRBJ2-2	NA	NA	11	CAITKTGELFF	TGTGCCATTACAAAAACCGGGGAGCTGTTTTTT
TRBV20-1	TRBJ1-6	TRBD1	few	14	CSAKPGTGNSPLHF	TGCAGTGCTAAACCCGGGACAGGGAATTCACCCCTCCACTTT
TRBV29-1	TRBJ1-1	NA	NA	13	CSVDGAGVTEAFF	TGCAGCGTTGATGGGGCGGGGGTCACTGAAGCTTTCTTT
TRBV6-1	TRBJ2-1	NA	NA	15	CASRDLRGIYNEQFF	TGTGCCAGCAGAGACCTCCGGGGTATATACAATGAGCAGTTCTTC
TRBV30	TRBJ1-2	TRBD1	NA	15	CAWSATGVPNYGYTF	TGTGCCTGGAGTGCGACAGGGGTTCCTAACTATGGCTACACCTTC
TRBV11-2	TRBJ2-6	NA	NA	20	CASSLDRTGYATSGANVLTF	TGTGCCAGCAGCTTAGATCGTACGGGGTACGCAACCTCTGGGGCCAACGTCCTGACTTTC
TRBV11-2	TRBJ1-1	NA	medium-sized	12	CASSLQGMKAFF	TGTGCCAGCAGCTTACAGGGAATGAAAGCTTTCTTT
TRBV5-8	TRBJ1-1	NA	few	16	CASSVQGWGMNTEAFF	TGTGCCAGCAGCGTTCAGGGGTGGGGCATGAACACTGAAGCTTTCTTT
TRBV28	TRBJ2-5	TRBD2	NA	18	CASTRSGLAGGIQETQYF	TGTGCCAGCACTAGATCGGGACTAGCGGGGGGGATCCAAGAGACCCAGTACTTC
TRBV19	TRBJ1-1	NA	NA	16	CASNPTDRTQGSEAFF	TGTGCCAGTAACCCAACCGACAGAACTCAAGGAAGTGAAGCTTTCTTT